A selection of T cell receptor beta chains follows, all from one sample in a study of cytomegalovirus exposure and HLA in healthy donors. Assay used: immunoSEQ multiplex PCR; TCRdb lists only in-frame clones, some missing. The table records under 200,000 clones, 80% to 90% of them present only once. Sequencing was carried out using PBMCs. The receptors were gathered from a man between 18 and 29 years old in good health and CMV-seropositive. The CDR3 runs from the conserved cysteine through the conserved F or W. Each record gives: D gene, clone size, J gene, V gene, CDR3 protein, CDR3 DNA. A D gene is named only where the DNA matches it firmly. Size values are once, few and many counts, or a class for expanded clones, and some rows have none.

>NA|once|TRBJ1-1|TRBV19
CASSTPAGDYSEAFF
TGTGCCAGTAGTACTCCGGCAGGGGATTACAGTGAAGCTTTCTTT
>TRBD1|NA|TRBJ2-5|TRBV7-2
CASSLMSGGKTQYF
TGTGCCAGCAGCTTAATGTCAGGGGGCAAGACCCAGTACTTC
>TRBD1|few|TRBJ2-3|TRBV6-1
CASSEVTGGTDTQYF
TGTGCCAGCAGTGAAGTTACAGGGGGCACAGATACGCAGTATTTT
>NA|NA|TRBJ2-1|TRBV7-9
CASSLGLSNEQFF
TGTGCCAGCAGCTTGGGGCTCTCCAATGAGCAGTTCTTC
>NA|NA|TRBJ1-2|TRBV27
CASSLGGKGTHGYTF
TGTGCCAGCAGTTTAGGAGGCAAGGGAACCCATGGCTACACCTTC
>NA|NA|TRBJ2-7|TRBV5-1
CASSFLGGSYEQYF
TGCGCCAGCAGCTTCTTAGGGGGCTCCTACGAGCAGTACTTC
>NA|NA|TRBJ1-6|TRBV29-1
CSVRLGERSPLHF
TGCAGCGTGCGATTGGGAGAGAGATCACCCCTCCACTTT
>NA|NA|TRBJ2-2|TRBV6-1
CASRESGELFF
TGTGCCAGCAGGGAGAGCGGGGAGCTGTTTTTT
>TRBD2|NA|TRBJ2-5|TRBV7-2
CASSRTPGGLETQYF
TGTGCCAGCAGCCGAACCCCCGGGGGGTTGGAGACCCAGTACTTC
>TRBD1|NA|TRBJ2-7|TRBV4-3
CASSPRQGLYEQYF
TGCGCCAGCAGCCCCAGACAGGGGCTCTACGAGCAGTACTTC
>TRBD2|NA|TRBJ2-3|TRBV5-4
CASSLMSGGRGDTQYF
TGTGCCAGCAGCTTGATGTCGGGGGGGCGTGGAGATACGCAGTATTTT
>TRBD1|NA|TRBJ2-1|TRBV4-1
CASRSQGAAYNEQFF
TGCGCCAGCAGGTCCCAGGGGGCGGCCTACAATGAGCAGTTCTTC
>NA|NA|TRBJ1-2|TRBV28
CASSSHRDWIYGYTF
TGTGCCAGCAGCTCCCACCGGGACTGGATCTATGGCTACACCTTC
>NA|few|TRBJ2-5|TRBV14
CASSGLGQTQYF
TGTGCCAGCAGTGGATTGGGGCAGACCCAGTACTTC
>NA|NA|TRBJ1-6|TRBV4-3
CASRAGTTSSPLHF
TGCGCCAGCAGGGCCGGGACAACGAGTTCACCCCTCCACTTT
>TRBD2|once|TRBJ2-7|TRBV5-4
CASSLGLAREQYF
TGTGCCAGCAGCCTTGGACTAGCGAGGGAGCAGTACTTC
>TRBD1|NA|TRBJ1-4|TRBV7-9
CASSLWAGGDSTNEKLFF
TGTGCCAGCAGCTTATGGGCAGGGGGCGACTCAACTAATGAAAAACTGTTTTTT
>NA|NA|TRBJ1-1|TRBV9
CASSPYLNTEAFF
TGTGCCAGCAGCCCTTATTTGAACACTGAAGCTTTCTTT
>NA|NA|TRBJ2-3|TRBV7-9
CASSETSGAQYF
TGTGCCAGCAGTGAAACATCGGGGGCGCAGTATTTT
>NA|NA|TRBJ1-3|TRBV27
CASSPGGGLNSGNTIYF
TGTGCCAGCAGTCCCGGGGGGGGATTAAACTCTGGAAACACCATATATTTT
>NA|NA|TRBJ2-7|TRBV6-1
CAIAASADSYEQYF
TGTGCCATAGCAGCCTCCGCGGACTCCTACGAGCAGTACTTC
>NA|NA|TRBJ2-3|TRBV12-5
CASGLGGGGSDTQYF
TGTGCTAGTGGTTTAGGAGGGGGGGGGTCAGATACGCAGTATTTT
>TRBD1|NA|TRBJ1-2|TRBV28
CASRSPGQGGYTF
TGTGCCAGCAGATCACCGGGACAGGGGGGCTACACCTTC
>NA|NA|TRBJ1-4|TRBV30
CAWSPGLAEKLFF
TGTGCCTGGAGCCCAGGGCTTGCTGAAAAACTGTTTTTT
>NA|NA|TRBJ2-5|TRBV9
CASSVSPSSETQYF
TGTGCCAGCAGCGTCTCTCCTTCGTCGGAGACCCAGTACTTC
>TRBD2|NA|TRBJ2-2|TRBV5-4
CASSLSGGGAAGELFF
TGTGCCAGCAGCTTAAGTGGCGGGGGGGCCGCCGGGGAGCTGTTTTTT
>NA|NA|TRBJ2-1|TRBV5-1
CASSSLGGNEQFF
TGCGCCAGCAGCTCTCTAGGAGGGAATGAGCAGTTCTTC
>TRBD1|NA|TRBJ1-5|TRBV18
CASSPAQGVGWPQHF
TGTGCCAGCTCACCGGCACAGGGGGTTGGTTGGCCCCAGCATTTT
>NA|NA|TRBJ2-1|TRBV7-9
CASSLAVGRAAINEQFF
TGTGCCAGCAGCTTAGCGGTGGGCAGGGCAGCTATCAATGAGCAGTTCTTC
>NA|NA|TRBJ1-5|TRBV7-9
CASSLGGQPQHF
TGTGCCAGCAGCTTAGGGGGCCAGCCCCAGCATTTT
>TRBD1|NA|TRBJ1-5|TRBV7-2
CASSTGGDNQPQHF
TGTGCCAGCAGCACAGGGGGCGACAATCAGCCCCAGCATTTT
>TRBD2|NA|TRBJ2-2|TRBV11-2
CASSHGRSGGGLFF
TGTGCCAGCAGCCACGGACGGTCCGGGGGGGGGCTGTTTTTT
>TRBD1|NA|TRBJ1-6|TRBV25-1
CASSRGTGRLSYNSPLHF
TGTGCCAGCAGTCGGGGGACAGGTAGACTCTCCTATAATTCACCCCTCCACTTT
>TRBD2|NA|TRBJ2-1|TRBV6-5
CASSYGTGAGGFEQFF
TGTGCCAGCAGTTACGGTACTGGGGCGGGGGGTTTCGAGCAGTTCTTC
>NA|NA|TRBJ1-6|TRBV5-6
CASSLGLSSYNSPLHF
TGTGCCAGCAGCTTGGGACTTAGCTCCTATAATTCACCCCTCCACTTT
>NA|NA|TRBJ1-3|TRBV11-2
CASSSYRYQDTIYF
TGTGCCAGCAGCTCCTACAGATACCAGGACACCATATATTTT
>NA|NA|TRBJ2-1|TRBV30
CAWSRGGAYNEQFF
TGTGCCTGGAGTAGGGGGGGGGCCTACAATGAGCAGTTCTTC
>TRBD2|NA|TRBJ2-7|TRBV29-1
CSVVLAGGQTYEQYF
TGCAGCGTTGTCTTAGCGGGGGGCCAAACCTACGAGCAGTACTTC
>NA|NA|TRBJ2-3|TRBV11-3
CASSHSPTDTQYF
TGTGCCAGCAGCCACAGCCCGACAGATACGCAGTATTTT